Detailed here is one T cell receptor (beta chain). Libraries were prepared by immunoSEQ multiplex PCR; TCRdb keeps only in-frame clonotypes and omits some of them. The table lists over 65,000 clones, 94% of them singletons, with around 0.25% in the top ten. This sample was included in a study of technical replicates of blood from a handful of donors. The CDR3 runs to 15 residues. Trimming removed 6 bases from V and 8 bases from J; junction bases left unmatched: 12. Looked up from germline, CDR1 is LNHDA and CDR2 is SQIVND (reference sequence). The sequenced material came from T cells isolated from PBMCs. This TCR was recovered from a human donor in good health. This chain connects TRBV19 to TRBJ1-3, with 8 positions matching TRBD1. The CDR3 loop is CASSPGAGGADTIYF. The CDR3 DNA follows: TGTGCCAGTAGCCCTGGAGCAGGGGGCGCGGACACCATATATTTT.